The sequence of this TCR beta chain was determined in a study of T cell responses to AZD1222 COVID-19 vaccine. Comments on this clone: The antigen is not known.

Study findings and constraints: Spike-specific TCR breadth and depth were elevated following two AZD1222 doses. Seropositivity was recorded at baseline in only 6 or 7 AZD1222 recipients. Donors in the cohort were predominantly white British and more often female, and clonal diversity was possibly underestimated. Regions 160-218 and 743-854 dominated among vaccine-associated CD4 TCRs spanning spike.

CDR3 size: 15 residues. Losses at the gene ends were 1 base for V and 5 bases for J; bases not matched to a gene: 5. CDR1 is LGHNA and CDR2 is YSLEER in the germline V gene. Sequencing used immunoSEQ multiplex PCR; TCRdb keeps in-frame clones, though not all of them. The sample shows 150,000 to 200,000 clones, about 91% of them seen only once. The chain uses TRBV4-3 and TRBJ2-1; 7 bases align to TRBD1. This specimen was peripheral blood, taken 28 days after the second AZD1222 dose. This TCR derives from an adult who received the AZD1222 COVID-19 vaccine. CDR3 protein: CASSQGFTGDNEQFF. CDR3 coding DNA: TGCGCCAGCAGCCAAGGATTCACAGGGGACAATGAGCAGTTCTTC.